This TCR beta chain came from a study of blood T cell repertoires in COVID-19. The wider study: PBMCs, B-cell-depleted T cells, or T cells were the source of the cDNA or gDNA that made up the material.

Methods used by the authors: Nucleated cell number was recorded as an estimate derived from reference gene primer amplification. Only in-frame clones appear in the TCRdb table, and some are missing; sequencing was by immunoSEQ multiplex PCR. The V and J calls and clone size come from that table; D and trimming were worked out from the DNA. The table includes 400,000 to 450,000 clones, around 89% detected once. From germline, CDR1 is SGHAT and CDR2 FQNNGV. V gave up 5 bases and J gave up 5 bases, with 21 bases separating them. CDR3 length: 16 amino acids. Specimen: peripheral blood. The gene calls are TRBV11-2 and TRBJ1-1, with TRBD1 as a possible D gene (6 bases). This receptor was taken from a woman between 45 and 65 years old with COVID-19, enrolled during active disease. This CDR3 is CASSPNQARGRTEAFF. In DNA, the CDR3 is TGTGCCAGCAGCCCCAACCAGGCCAGGGGAAGAACTGAAGCTTTCTTT.